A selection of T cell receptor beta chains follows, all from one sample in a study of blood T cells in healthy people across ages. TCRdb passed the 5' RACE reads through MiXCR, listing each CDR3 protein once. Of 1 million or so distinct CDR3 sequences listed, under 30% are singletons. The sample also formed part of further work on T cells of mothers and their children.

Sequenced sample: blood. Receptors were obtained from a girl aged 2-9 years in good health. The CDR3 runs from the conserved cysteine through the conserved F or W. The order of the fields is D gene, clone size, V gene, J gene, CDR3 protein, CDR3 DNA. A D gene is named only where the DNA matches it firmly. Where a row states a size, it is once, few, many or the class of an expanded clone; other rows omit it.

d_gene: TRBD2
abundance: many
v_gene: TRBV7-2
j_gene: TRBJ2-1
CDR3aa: CASSMTSGRFPEQFF
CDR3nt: TGTGCCAGCAGCATGACTAGCGGGAGATTTCCTGAGCAGTTCTTC

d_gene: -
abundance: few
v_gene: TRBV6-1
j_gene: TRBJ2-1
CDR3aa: CASSERFIGSYNEQFF
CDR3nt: TGTGCCAGCAGTGAAAGGTTTATCGGGTCCTACAATGAGCAGTTCTTC

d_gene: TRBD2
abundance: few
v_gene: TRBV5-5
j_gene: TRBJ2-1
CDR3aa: CASIRAGGPSNERFF
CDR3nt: TGTGCCAGCATAAGGGCGGGAGGGCCTTCCAATGAGCGGTTCTTC

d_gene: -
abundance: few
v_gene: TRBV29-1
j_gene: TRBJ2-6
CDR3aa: CSVGKTASNVLTF
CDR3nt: TGCAGCGTTGGGAAGACAGCTTCTAACGTCCTGACTTTC

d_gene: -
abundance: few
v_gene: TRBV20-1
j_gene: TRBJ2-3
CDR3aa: CSARRDPTSTDTQYF
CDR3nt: TGCAGTGCTAGAAGGGACCCTACAAGCACAGATACGCAGTATTTT

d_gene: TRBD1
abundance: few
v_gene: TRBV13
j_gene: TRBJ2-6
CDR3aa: CASRQGISGANVLTF
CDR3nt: TGTGCCAGCCGACAGGGAATCTCTGGGGCCAACGTCCTGACTTTC

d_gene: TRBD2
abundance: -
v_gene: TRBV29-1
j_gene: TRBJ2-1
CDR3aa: CSAVVSGGIEQFF
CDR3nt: TGCAGCGCGGTCGTTAGCGGGGGTATTGAGCAGTTCTTC

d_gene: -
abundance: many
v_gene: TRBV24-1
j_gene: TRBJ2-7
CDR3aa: CATSPSGAVGNYEQYF
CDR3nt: TGTGCCACCAGTCCTTCGGGGGCAGTCGGTAACTACGAGCAGTACTTC

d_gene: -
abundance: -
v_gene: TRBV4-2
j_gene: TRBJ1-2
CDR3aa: CASSQESGLYGYTF
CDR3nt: TGTGCCAGCAGCCAAGAATCGGGCCTCTATGGCTACACCTTC

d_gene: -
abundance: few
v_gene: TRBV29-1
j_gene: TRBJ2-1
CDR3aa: CSVILALHNEQFF
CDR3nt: TGCAGCGTTATCCTAGCGTTACACAATGAGCAGTTCTTC

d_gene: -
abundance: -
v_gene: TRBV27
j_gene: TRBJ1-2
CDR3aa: CASKSTTNYGYTF
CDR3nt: TGTGCCAGCAAAAGTACGACCAACTATGGCTACACCTTC

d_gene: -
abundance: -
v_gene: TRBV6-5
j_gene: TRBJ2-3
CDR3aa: CASSYLRTTTDTQYF
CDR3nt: TGTGCCAGCAGTTACCTCAGGACTACCACAGATACGCAGTATTTT

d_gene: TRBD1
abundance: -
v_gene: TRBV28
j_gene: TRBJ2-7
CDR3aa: CASQPTGKYEQYF
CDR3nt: TGTGCCAGCCAACCGACAGGGAAGTACGAGCAGTACTTC

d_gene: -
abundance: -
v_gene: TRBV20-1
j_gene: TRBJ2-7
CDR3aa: CSAPARLEGPYEQYF
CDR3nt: TGCAGTGCCCCAGCCAGGTTAGAAGGGCCCTACGAGCAGTACTTC

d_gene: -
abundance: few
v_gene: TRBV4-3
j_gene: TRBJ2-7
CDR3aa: CASSQARVGSYEQYF
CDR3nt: TGCGCCAGCAGCCAAGCTAGGGTCGGGAGCTACGAGCAGTACTTC

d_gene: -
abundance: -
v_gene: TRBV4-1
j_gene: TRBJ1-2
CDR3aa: CASSQDGGHYGYTF
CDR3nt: TGCGCCAGCAGCCAAGACGGGGGCCACTATGGCTACACCTTC

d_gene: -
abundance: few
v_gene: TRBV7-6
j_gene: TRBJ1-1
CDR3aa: CASSSPGTKAFF
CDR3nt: TGTGCCAGCAGCTCACCCGGGACCAAAGCTTTCTTT

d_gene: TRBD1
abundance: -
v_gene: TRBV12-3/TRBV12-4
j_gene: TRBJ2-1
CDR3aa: CASSPFGTGDWNEQFF
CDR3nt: TGTGCCAGCAGTCCCTTCGGGACAGGGGATTGGAATGAGCAGTTCTTC

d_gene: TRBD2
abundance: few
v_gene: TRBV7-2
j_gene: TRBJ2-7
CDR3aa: CASSLVGSSGTPYEQYF
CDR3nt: TGTGCCAGCAGCTTAGTGGGGTCTAGCGGGACCCCCTACGAGCAGTACTTC

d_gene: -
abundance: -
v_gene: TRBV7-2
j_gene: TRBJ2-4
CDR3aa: CASSFQVGPELGKNIQYF
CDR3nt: TGTGCCAGCAGCTTCCAGGTGGGGCCAGAGCTTGGCAAAAACATTCAGTACTTC

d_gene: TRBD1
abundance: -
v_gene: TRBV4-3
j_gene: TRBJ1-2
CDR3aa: CASSQNAGGQGVDGYTF
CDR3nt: TGCGCCAGCAGCCAGAACGCCGGGGGACAGGGAGTTGATGGCTACACCTTC

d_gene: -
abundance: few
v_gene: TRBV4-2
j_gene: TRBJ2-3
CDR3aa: CASSQEITWGTDTQYF
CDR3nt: TGTGCCAGCAGCCAAGAGATTACATGGGGCACAGATACGCAGTATTTT

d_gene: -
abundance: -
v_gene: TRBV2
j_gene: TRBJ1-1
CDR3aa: CASSEEVLNTEAFF
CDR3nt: TGTGCCAGCAGTGAAGAGGTGTTGAACACTGAAGCTTTCTTT

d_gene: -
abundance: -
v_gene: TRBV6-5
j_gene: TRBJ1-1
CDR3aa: CASSSMIHTGPTTFF
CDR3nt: TGTGCCAGCAGTTCAATGATTCATACAGGGCCTACTACTTTCTTT

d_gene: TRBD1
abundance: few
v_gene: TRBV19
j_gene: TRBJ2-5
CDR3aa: CASSPTGGGHETQYF
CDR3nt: TGTGCCAGTAGTCCTACAGGGGGCGGTCACGAGACCCAGTACTTC

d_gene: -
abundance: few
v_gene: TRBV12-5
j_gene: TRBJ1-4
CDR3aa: CASGYPTERVDEKLFF
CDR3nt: TGTGCTAGTGGCTACCCGACGGAGAGGGTGGATGAAAAACTGTTTTTT

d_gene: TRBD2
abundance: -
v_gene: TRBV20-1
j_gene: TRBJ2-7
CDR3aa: CSAPFTGLAGYEQYF
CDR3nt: TGCAGTGCTCCCTTCACGGGACTAGCGGGGTACGAGCAGTACTTC

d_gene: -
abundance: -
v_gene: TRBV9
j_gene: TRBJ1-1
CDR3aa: CASSVDSPGRDTEAFF
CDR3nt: TGTGCCAGCAGCGTAGACTCGCCAGGGCGGGACACTGAAGCTTTCTTT

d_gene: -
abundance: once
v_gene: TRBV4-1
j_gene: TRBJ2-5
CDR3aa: CASSQGAEQETQYF
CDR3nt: TGCGCCAGCAGCCAGGGGGCAGAACAAGAGACCCAGTACTTC

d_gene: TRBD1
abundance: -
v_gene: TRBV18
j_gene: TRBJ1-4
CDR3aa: CASSRGTGGEKLFF
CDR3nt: TGTGCCAGCTCCCGCGGGACAGGGGGTGAAAAACTGTTTTTT

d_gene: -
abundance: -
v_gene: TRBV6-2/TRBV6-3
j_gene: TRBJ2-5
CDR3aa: CASISENQETQYF
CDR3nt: TGTGCCAGCATTTCGGAGAACCAAGAGACCCAGTACTTC

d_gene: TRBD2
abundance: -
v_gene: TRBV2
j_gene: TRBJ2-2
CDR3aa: CASSASGSSTGELFF
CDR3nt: TGTGCCAGCAGTGCTAGCGGGAGCTCCACCGGGGAGCTGTTTTTT

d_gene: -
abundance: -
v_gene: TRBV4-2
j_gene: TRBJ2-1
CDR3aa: CASSHPGPENEQFF
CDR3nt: TGTGCCAGCAGCCACCCGGGTCCCGAGAATGAGCAGTTCTTC

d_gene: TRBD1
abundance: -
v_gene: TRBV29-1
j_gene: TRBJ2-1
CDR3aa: CSVEDRVGEQFF
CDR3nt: TGCAGCGTTGAGGACAGGGTGGGGGAGCAGTTCTTC

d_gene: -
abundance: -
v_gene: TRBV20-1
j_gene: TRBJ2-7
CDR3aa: CSARPAGGRGRAYEQYF
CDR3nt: TGCAGTGCTAGACCTGCAGGGGGGCGGGGGCGAGCCTACGAGCAGTACTTC

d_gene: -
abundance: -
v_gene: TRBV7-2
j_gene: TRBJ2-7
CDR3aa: CASSLVRQSDEQYF
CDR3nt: TGTGCCAGCAGCTTAGTACGGCAGTCAGACGAGCAGTACTTC

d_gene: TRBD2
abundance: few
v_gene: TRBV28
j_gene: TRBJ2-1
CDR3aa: CASGEAGVRNEQFF
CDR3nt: TGTGCCAGCGGAGAAGCGGGAGTCAGGAATGAGCAGTTCTTC

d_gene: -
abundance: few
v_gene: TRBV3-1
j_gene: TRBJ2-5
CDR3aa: CASSQSNQETQYF
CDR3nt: TGTGCCAGCAGCCAGTCGAACCAAGAGACCCAGTACTTC

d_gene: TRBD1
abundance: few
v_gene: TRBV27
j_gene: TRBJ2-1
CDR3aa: CASSSSIKTGQDEQFF
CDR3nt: TGTGCCAGCAGTTCCTCAATAAAGACAGGGCAGGATGAGCAGTTCTTC

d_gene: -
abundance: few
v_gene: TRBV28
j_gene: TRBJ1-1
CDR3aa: CASSWAAEAFF
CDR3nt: TGTGCCAGCAGTTGGGCGGCCGAAGCTTTCTTT

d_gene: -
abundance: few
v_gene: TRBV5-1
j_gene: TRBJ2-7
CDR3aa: CARKRRLAYEQYF
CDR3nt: TGCGCCCGCAAAAGAAGACTAGCCTACGAGCAGTACTTC

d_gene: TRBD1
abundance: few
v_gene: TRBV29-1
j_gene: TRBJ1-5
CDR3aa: CSVEVTGDQPQHF
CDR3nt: TGCAGCGTTGAAGTGACAGGGGATCAGCCCCAGCATTTT

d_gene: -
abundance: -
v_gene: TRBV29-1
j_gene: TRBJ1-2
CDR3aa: CSVEGGDRGGYTF
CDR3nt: TGCAGCGTTGAAGGTGGAGACAGAGGCGGCTACACCTTC

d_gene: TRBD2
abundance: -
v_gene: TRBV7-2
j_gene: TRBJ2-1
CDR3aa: CASSLSLAGASYNEQFF
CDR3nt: TGTGCCAGCAGCTTATCCCTAGCGGGGGCTTCCTACAATGAGCAGTTCTTC

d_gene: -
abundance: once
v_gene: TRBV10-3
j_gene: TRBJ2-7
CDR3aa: CAISESQVSSYEQYF
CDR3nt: TGTGCCATCAGTGAGAGCCAGGTGAGCTCCTACGAGCAGTACTTC

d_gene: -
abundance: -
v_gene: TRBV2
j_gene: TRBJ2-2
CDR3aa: CASSVGTPGGELSF
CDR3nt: TGTGCCAGCAGTGTCGGGACTCCAGGGGGGGAGCTGTCTTTT

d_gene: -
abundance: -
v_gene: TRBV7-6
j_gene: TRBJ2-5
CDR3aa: CASSSVRRLETQYF
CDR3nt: TGTGCCAGCAGCTCCGTACGGCGGTTAGAGACCCAGTACTTC

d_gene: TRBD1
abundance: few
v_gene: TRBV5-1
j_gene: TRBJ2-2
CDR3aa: CASSKGQGAPGELFF
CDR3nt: TGCGCCAGCAGCAAGGGACAGGGGGCGCCCGGGGAGCTGTTTTTT

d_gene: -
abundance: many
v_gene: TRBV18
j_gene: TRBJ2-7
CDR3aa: CASSPDSSYEQYF
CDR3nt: TGTGCCAGCAGCCCGGACAGCTCCTACGAGCAGTACTTC

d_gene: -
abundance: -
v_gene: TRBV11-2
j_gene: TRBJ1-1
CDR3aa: CASSSRASQNTEAFF
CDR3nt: TGTGCCAGCAGCTCTCGAGCATCGCAGAACACTGAAGCTTTCTTT

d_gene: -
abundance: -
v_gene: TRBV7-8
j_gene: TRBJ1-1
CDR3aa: CASTARGRTEAFF
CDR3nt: TGTGCCAGCACCGCCCGGGGTCGGACTGAAGCTTTCTTT

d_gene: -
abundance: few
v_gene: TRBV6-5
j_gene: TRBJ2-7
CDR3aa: CASRASQGLAYF
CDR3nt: TGTGCCAGCAGAGCATCCCAGGGGTTGGCGTACTTC

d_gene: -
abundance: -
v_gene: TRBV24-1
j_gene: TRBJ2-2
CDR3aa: CATSGHNTGELFF
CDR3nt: TGTGCCACCAGTGGGCATAACACCGGGGAGCTGTTTTTT

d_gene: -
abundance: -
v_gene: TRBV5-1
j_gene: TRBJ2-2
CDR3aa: CASSLVTDSPGELFF
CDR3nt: TGCGCCAGCAGCTTGGTGACAGATTCGCCCGGGGAGCTGTTTTTT

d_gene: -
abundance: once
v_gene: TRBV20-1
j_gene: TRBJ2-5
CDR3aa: CSATFYGVKETQYF
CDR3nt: TGCAGTGCTACCTTCTATGGGGTGAAAGAGACCCAGTACTTC

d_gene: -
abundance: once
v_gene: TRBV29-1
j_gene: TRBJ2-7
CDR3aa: CSVGDTVISYEQYF
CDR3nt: TGCAGCGTGGGGGACACCGTCATCTCCTACGAGCAGTACTTC

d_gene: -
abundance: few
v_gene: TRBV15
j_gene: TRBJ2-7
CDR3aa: CATSRDPGTYEQYF
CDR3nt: TGTGCCACCAGCAGAGACCCAGGAACCTACGAGCAGTACTTC